This T cell receptor beta chain was identified during a study of blood T cell repertoires in COVID-19. Study-wide context: Whether acute or convalescent, the COVID-19 samples came from the United States, Italy and Spain.

Germline CDR1 LGHDT, CDR2 YNNKEL (reference sequence). The length of the CDR3 is 13 residues. Trimming stripped 8 bases from V and 1 base from J, with 11 bases between. Seattle's enrolled individuals joined amid active infection and were then monitored longitudinally. In the original processing: How many nucleated cells were present was estimated from reference gene primer amplification. Here immunoSEQ multiplex PCR was the method, and the copy in TCRdb shows in-frame clones only, minus some. Clonal size and the V and J genes are those of that table, whereas D and trimming came from the DNA. The sample includes over 250,000 clones, over 80% of them seen just once.

Sequencing was carried out using peripheral blood. This TCR was recovered from a woman between 45 and 60 years old with COVID-19, enrolled during active disease. The rearrangement links TRBV3-1 (or the pseudogene TRBV3-2) to TRBJ1-1; possibly TRBD1 for D (6 bases). CDR3 amino acids: CASGNRENTEAFF. CDR3 sequence (DNA): TGTGCCAGCGGAAACAGGGAGAACACTGAAGCTTTCTTT.